This T cell receptor beta chain was identified in a study of early T cells in non-severe SARS-CoV-2 infection. Study conclusions and caveats: Private and CD4 specificities were missed by VDJdb matching, which favored anti-spike CD8 responses.

TCRdb reprocessed the 5' RACE reads via MiXCR and lists one record per CDR3 protein. The sample has around 32,000 distinct CDR3 sequences; 5.7% are singletons. This CDR3 has 14 amino acids. Trimming stripped 0 bases from V and 4 bases from J, with 9 bases between. Germline CDR1 reads LGHNA; CDR2 reads YNFKEQ. This clonotype came up many times. Its specificity is unknown. The source material was whole blood. The rearrangement links TRBV4-2 to TRBJ1-1; D not certain. This TCR derives from an adult who was a healthcare worker with PCR-confirmed SARS-CoV-2 infection or an uninfected control (not recorded which). This chain's CDR3 is CASSQESLTTEAFF. The DNA for the CDR3 is TGTGCCAGCAGCCAAGAAAGTTTGACCACTGAAGCTTTCTTT.